Presented here are 28 T cell receptor beta chains from one specimen sequenced in a study of T cell clusters in autoimmune cytopenias. Some 38,000 genome equivalents of blood DNA were amplified for TRB. Multiplex touch-down PCR amplified TRB using TRB-A and TRB-B pools in one tube. TCRdb re-analyzed the multiplex PCR reads; it lists each CDR3 protein once, without DNA. The ten most abundant clones cover approximately 9.9% of a sample with 6,900 or so distinct CDR3 sequences. This sample also appeared in a second study, on T cell repertoires in aging, cancer and after chemotherapy.

Sequencing was carried out using peripheral blood. Source of these receptors: a human donor in good health.

This clonotype counts as medium-sized by frequency. This chain links TRBV19 with TRBJ2-5; checking the TCRdb D call of TRBD1 is not possible without DNA. Germline values: CDR1 LNHDA, CDR2 SQIVND (reference sequence). There are 16 residues in the CDR3. CDR3 protein: CASSEPTGGFGETQYF. Drawing the rest from reference TRBV19 and TRBJ2-5, the complete variable domain is DGGITQSPKYLFRKEGQNVTLSCEQNLNHDAMYWYRQDPGQGLRLIYYSQIVNDFQKGDIAEGYSVSREKKESFPLTVTSAQKNPTAFYLCASSEPTGGFGETQYFGPGTRLLVL.

This clonotype counts as medium-sized by frequency. The chain links TRBV6-5 to TRBJ2-3; as DNA is missing, the TRBD2 call by TCRdb cannot be tested. The germline gives CDR1 MNHEY, CDR2 SVGAGI. This CDR3 is built from 18 residues. The CDR3 region is CASSYNLIVAGSTDTQYF.

CDR3 region: CASSYVGRFTSNQPQHF. This rearrangement joins TRBV6-6 to TRBJ1-5; TCRdb designates TRBD1, a call that cannot be tested without DNA. The CDR3 is made up of 17 amino acids. Germline V gene data show CDR1 as MNHNY and CDR2 as SVGAGI (reference sequence).

This sequence joins TRBV19 and TRBJ1-1. CDR1 is LNHDA, CDR2 SQIVND, per germline (reference sequence). The CDR3 is 14 amino acids. The chain's CDR3 is CASSIGGANTEAFF.

This clonotype is identified as medium-sized from frequency. This chain links TRBV5-6 with TRBJ2-7. The CDR3 extends over 13 amino acids. Germline V gives CDR1 SGHDT, CDR2 YYEEEE. This chain's CDR3 is CASSLKTPYEQYF.

The chain uses TRBV19 and TRBJ1-5; the TRBD1 assignment by TCRdb is unverifiable without DNA. The CDR3 consists of 15 residues. Germline values: CDR1 LNHDA, CDR2 SQIVND (reference sequence). CDR3 residues: CASNGQGEGNQPQHF.

This clonotype is labeled medium-sized based on frequency. The chain combines TRBV6-2 or TRBV6-3 with TRBJ2-3; TCRdb reports TRBD2, a call that lacks DNA to check it against. Germline-derived CDR1 and CDR2 are MNHEY and SVGEGT. The length of the CDR3 is 15 residues. The CDR3 spells CASSGASGGSDTQYF.

J is TRBJ2-1 and V is TRBV24-1; TCRdb proposes TRBD2, but this gene call is untestable without DNA. The CDR3 extends over 16 amino acids. In germline, CDR1 is KGHDR, CDR2 SFDVKD. Here the CDR3 reads CATSDGGANNHNEQFF.

Its frequency marks this clonotype as medium-sized. The chain is built from TRBV19 and TRBJ2-7; TCRdb returns TRBD1, unconfirmable since there is no DNA. This CDR3 region has 15 residues. Germline V gives CDR1 LNHDA, CDR2 SQIVND (reference sequence). This CDR3 is CASSMPGQGNYEQYF. The variable domain in full, with the rest retrieved from reference TRBV19 and TRBJ2-7, is DGGITQSPKYLFRKEGQNVTLSCEQNLNHDAMYWYRQDPGQGLRLIYYSQIVNDFQKGDIAEGYSVSREKKESFPLTVTSAQKNPTAFYLCASSMPGQGNYEQYFGPGTRLTVT.

Considering frequency, this clonotype is medium-sized. The V gene is TRBV15, the J gene TRBJ1-1; TCRdb's assignment of TRBD1 cannot be checked, as there is no DNA. Germline values: CDR1 LNHNV, CDR2 YYDKDF (reference sequence). The CDR3 totals 16 residues. The CDR3 loop is CATTAIKGVMNTEAFF.

The V and J genes are TRBV6-4 and TRBJ1-6; the D gene TCRdb calls, TRBD1, cannot be checked with no DNA. The V gene's germline CDR1 is MRHNA and CDR2 SNTAGT. CDR3 length equals 16 residues. The chain's CDR3 is CASRWDKSSYNSPLHF.

The chain combines TRBV5-1 with TRBJ2-2; TCRdb picks TRBD2, but there is no DNA to check that call. Germline values: CDR1 SGHRS, CDR2 YFSETQ. This CDR3 is built from 16 residues. The CDR3 here is CASRNGGLSNTGELFF.

The chain carries TRBV6-5 and TRBJ1-2; the TCRdb D gene call, TRBD1, has no DNA to confirm it. Germline V lookup: CDR1 MNHEY, CDR2 SVGAGI. The CDR3 has 13 amino acids. CDR3 sequence: CASWTGPNYGCTF.

The CDR3 protein is CASSAGTASVRETQYF. The chain links TRBV6-2 or TRBV6-3 to TRBJ2-5; TCRdb's D gene call, TRBD1, goes unchecked for lack of DNA. Germline V gene lookup returns CDR1 MNHEY and CDR2 SVGEGT. The CDR3 totals 16 residues.

Its frequency marks this clonotype as medium-sized. This chain joins TRBV19 and TRBJ2-4; the TRBD2 assignment by TCRdb is unverifiable without DNA. The CDR3 totals 13 residues. CDR1 and CDR2 from the germline V gene are LNHDA and SQIVND (reference sequence). The CDR3 region is CASSTPGGSIQYF. The full variable domain, completed using reference TRBV19 and TRBJ2-4, is DGGITQSPKYLFRKEGQNVTLSCEQNLNHDAMYWYRQDPGQGLRLIYYSQIVNDFQKGDIAEGYSVSREKKESFPLTVTSAQKNPTAFYLCASSTPGGSIQYFGAGTRLSVL.

The V gene is TRBV12-3 or TRBV12-4, the J gene TRBJ1-4; TCRdb indicates TRBD1, and absent DNA this call remains unverified. The CDR3 runs 13 residues. CDR3 region: CASAGQAAEKLFF.

The rearrangement uses TRBV5-1 and TRBJ1-1. Germline V gives CDR1 SGHRS, CDR2 YFSETQ. The CDR3 runs 13 residues. The CDR3 reads CASSLVLNTEAFF.

The chain links TRBV5-1 to TRBJ1-6; TCRdb's D gene call, TRBD1, goes unchecked for lack of DNA. CDR1 and CDR2 from the germline V gene are SGHRS and YFSETQ. The CDR3 is made up of 13 amino acids. CDR3 in amino acids: CASRLTGSSPLHF.

The chain recombines TRBV5-6 with TRBJ1-2; TCRdb returns TRBD1, unconfirmable since there is no DNA. This CDR3 spans 15 amino acids. Per germline, CDR1 SGHDT and CDR2 YYEEEE. This chain's CDR3 is CASSLFPPSHYGYTF.

This rearrangement joins TRBV24-1 to TRBJ2-3; there is no DNA to check the TCRdb D call of TRBD1. The CDR3 length is 15 residues. Germline assignment: CDR1 KGHDR and CDR2 SFDVKD. This CDR3 is CATSDFSPRGDTQYF.

Judged by frequency, this clonotype is medium-sized. The chain is built from TRBV6-1 and TRBJ2-4; absent DNA, TCRdb's TRBD2 call cannot be checked. The CDR3 contains 17 residues. Germline lookup yields CDR1 MNHNS and CDR2 SASEGT. CDR3 amino acids: CASRPRGGGAGRNIQYF.

The chain employs TRBV6-4 and TRBJ2-3; TCRdb's assignment of TRBD1 cannot be checked, as there is no DNA. The CDR3 is 14 amino acids. Germline CDR1 and CDR2: MRHNA and SNTAGT. CDR3 in amino acids: CASSVAGSTDTQYF.

According to its frequency, this clonotype is large (0.1 to 1%). V is TRBV11-1 and J is TRBJ1-3; TCRdb selects TRBD1, and the lack of DNA leaves this call unchecked. The CDR3 sequence is 15 residues long. Germline lookup yields CDR1 SGHAT and CDR2 FQDESV (reference sequence). The CDR3 sequence is CASSPTGLSGNTIYF.

The rearrangement uses TRBV12-3 or TRBV12-4 and TRBJ2-1; the TRBD1 assignment by TCRdb is unverifiable without DNA. The CDR3 length is 14 residues. CDR3 region: CASSFEQGHNEQFF.

This clonotype is classed as medium-sized (0.01 to 0.1%) by frequency. The gene calls are TRBV5-4 and TRBJ2-3; TCRdb calls TRBD1, which cannot be checked without DNA. The CDR3 runs 18 residues. Germline CDR1 reads SGHNT; CDR2 reads YYREEE (reference sequence). This CDR3 reads CASSFGPGTGKPTDTQYF.

By frequency, this clonotype registers medium-sized (0.01 to 0.1%). The rearrangement links TRBV19 to TRBJ2-7; the TCRdb D gene call, TRBD1, has no DNA to confirm it. This CDR3 spans 13 amino acids. CDR1 is LNHDA, CDR2 SQIVND, per germline (reference sequence). The CDR3 region is CASTPRQGTEQYF.

This sequence joins TRBV7-2 and TRBJ1-2. The V gene's germline CDR1 is SGHTA and CDR2 FQGNSA. The CDR3 has 13 residues. CDR3 region: CASSSGAFYGYTF.

This clonotype shows up as medium-sized (0.01 to 0.1%) by frequency. The V and J genes are TRBV7-6 and TRBJ1-2; no DNA is available, so the TRBD1 call from TCRdb remains unchecked. Germline V lookup: CDR1 SGHVS, CDR2 FNYEAQ. This CDR3 region has 13 residues. The CDR3 spells CASRSGTDYGYTF.